The 30 T cell receptor beta chains presented below share a single source sample, sequenced in a study of blood T cells in healthy people across ages. Primed by a sample-barcoded 5' primer and a J-beta primer mix, a second PCR proceeded for roughly 7 to 11 cycles. TCRdb reanalysed the 5' RACE reads using MiXCR and keeps one entry per CDR3 protein. The sample lists 700,000 to 900,000 distinct CDR3 sequences, 20% to 30% seen once, with 2.5% to 3.5% in the top ten. These same data were also listed under a study on T cells of mothers and their children.

Sample: blood. Receptors originate from a boy aged 5 to 17 in good health.

This clonotype was seen a few times. The chain has TRBV10-3 and TRBJ2-7; perhaps TRBD2 as D (5 bases). V lost 0 bases, J lost 5 bases, and 17 bases lay in between. The CDR3 length is 16 residues. Germline CDR1 ENHRY, CDR2 SYGVKD. CDR3 amino acids: CAISESRRAVTHEQYF. Written as DNA, the CDR3 is TGTGCCATCAGTGAGTCACGGCGGGCAGTGACCCACGAGCAGTACTTC.

V is TRBV7-9 and J is TRBJ1-5; D not certain. The V gene's germline CDR1 is SEHNR and CDR2 FQNEAQ (reference sequence). Trimming took 3 bases from V and 7 from J, leaving 10 bases between them. The CDR3 spans 13 residues. The CDR3 is CASSFVGEQPQHF. CDR3 coding DNA: TGTGCCAGCAGCTTTGTTGGGGAACAGCCCCAGCATTTT.

V is TRBV5-1 and J is TRBJ2-3, with 8 positions matching TRBD1. The germline gives CDR1 SGHRS, CDR2 YFSETQ. The CDR3 spans 15 residues. The V gene end was trimmed by 4 bases and the J gene end by 6 bases; junction bases not matched to a gene: 10. CDR3 protein: CASSIGQGPFDTQYF. The DNA of the CDR3 is TGCGCCAGCAGCATCGGACAGGGACCCTTTGATACGCAGTATTTT.

This clonotype was recorded many times. V gene TRBV5-1 combines with J gene TRBJ1-2, with TRBD1 identical over 10 bases. V shed 3 bases and J 3 bases; nucleotides not matched to a gene: 2. Germline CDR1 reads SGHRS; CDR2 reads YFSETQ. This CDR3 is 14 amino acids long. CDR3 coding DNA: TGCGCCAGCAGCTATGGGACAGGGGACTATGGCTACACCTTC. This codes for CASSYGTGDYGYTF. Full variable domain (rest looked up from reference TRBV5-1 and TRBJ1-2): KAGVTQTPRYLIKTRGQQVTLSCSPISGHRSVSWYQQTPGQGLQFLFEYFSETQRNKGNFPGRFSGRQFSNSRSEMNVSTLELGDSALYLCASSYGTGDYGYTFGSGTRLTVV.

This clonotype was seen repeatedly, ten times or more. V is TRBV7-9 and J is TRBJ1-4, with no clear D. V lost 3 bases and J 3 bases, leaving 8 bases between the germline ends. Germline V gives CDR1 SEHNR, CDR2 FQNEAQ (reference sequence). The CDR3 totals 14 residues. The CDR3 here is CASSLPGPNEKLFF. The CDR3 nucleotides read TGTGCCAGCAGCTTGCCGGGTCCTAATGAAAAACTGTTTTTT.

This chain joins TRBV11-2 and TRBJ1-1; 8 bases align to TRBD1. CDR1 is SGHAT, CDR2 FQNNGV, per germline. The CDR3 spans 16 residues. V was pared by 5 bases and J by 4 bases, with 12 bases of the junction left unmatched. The CDR3 reads CASSSFRQGRGTEAFF. CDR3 in DNA: TGTGCCAGCAGCAGTTTTAGACAGGGGAGAGGCACTGAAGCTTTCTTT.

This chain links TRBV28 with TRBJ2-7; 8 nucleotides align to TRBD2. This CDR3 has 16 amino acids. V lost 3 bases and J lost 1; bases outside the gene matches: 8. Germline V gives CDR1 MDHEN, CDR2 SYDVKM. The CDR3 DNA sequence: TGTGCCAGCAGTTTTAGCCTAGCGGGTACTTCCTACGAGCAGTACTTC. Translation: CASSFSLAGTSYEQYF.

This clonotype was counted a few times. The chain has TRBV4-1 and TRBJ2-3; TRBD2 matches at 12 bases. The CDR3 runs 17 residues. Germline CDR1 MGHRA, CDR2 YSYEKL. J gave up 2 bases and V 2 bases, and 5 bases lay outside the gene matches. As DNA, the CDR3 is TGCGCCAGCAGCCAACCACGACTAGCGGGGGTCACAGATACGCAGTATTTT. This sequence encodes CASSQPRLAGVTDTQYF.

This clonotype came up a few times. The chain employs TRBV9 and TRBJ2-1; 11 bases map to TRBD2. The CDR3 consists of 16 residues. With 3 bases clipped from V and 3 bases from J, the junction kept 5 bases outside the gene matches. Germline V lookup: CDR1 SGDLS, CDR2 YYNGEE. The CDR3 nucleotides read TGTGCCAGCAGCGACCGGGGGACTAGCGGCTACAATGAGCAGTTCTTC. Translation gives CASSDRGTSGYNEQFF. Using reference TRBV9 and TRBJ2-1 for the parts outside the CDR3, the full variable domain is DSGVTQTPKHLITATGQRVTLRCSPRSGDLSVYWYQQSLDQGLQFLIQYYNGEERAKGNILERFSAQQFPDLHSELNLSSLELGDSALYFCASSDRGTSGYNEQFFGPGTRLTVL.

In its sample, this clonotype was seen many times. The CDR3 here is CASSRDRGNQPQHF. The CDR3 DNA reads TGTGCCAGCAGCAGGGACAGGGGGAATCAGCCCCAGCATTTT. V gene TRBV11-2 combines with J gene TRBJ1-5; 11 nucleotides agree with TRBD1. The CDR3 has 14 amino acids. V was pared by 5 bases and J by 4 bases, with 1 base of the junction left unmatched. Germline loops: CDR1 SGHAT, CDR2 FQNNGV.

This clonotype appeared a few times. The chain links TRBV6-5 to TRBJ1-1; 7 bases are shared with TRBD1. CDR1 and CDR2 from the germline V gene are MNHEY and SVGAGI. With V trimmed by 0 bases and J by 3 bases, 4 bases remained unmatched. The CDR3 is 15 amino acids. For the CDR3, the DNA is TGTGCCAGCAGTTACTCCCAGGGGGAGGACACTGAAGCTTTCTTT. This sequence encodes CASSYSQGEDTEAFF.

Turning to this clonotype: A much larger clone sits a single nucleotide away, making a read error possible. V usage is TRBV4-2 and J usage is TRBJ2-5; D remains unclear. Germline lookup yields CDR1 LGHNA and CDR2 YNFKEQ. This CDR3 comprises 11 residues. In DNA, the CDR3 is TGTGCCAACAGCCAAGAAGAGACCCAGTACTTC. Translating gives CANSQEETQYF.

This chain uses TRBV11-2 with TRBJ2-7; tentative D call: TRBD1 (7 bases). The CDR3 contains 17 residues. CDR1 and CDR2 from the germline V gene are SGHAT and FQNNGV. Trimming removed 5 bases at V and 0 bases at J, with 20 bases between. DNA of the CDR3: TGTGCCAGCAGCATGCGCGGCAGGGGGGCCCTCTCCTACGAGCAGTACTTC. Encoded protein: CASSMRGRGALSYEQYF.

In its sample, this clonotype was seen a few times. V is TRBV27 and J is TRBJ2-5; D is perhaps TRBD1 (5 bases). The CDR3 covers 15 residues. From germline, CDR1 is MNHEY and CDR2 SMNVEV (reference sequence). Trimming removed 2 bases at V and 4 bases at J, with 14 bases between. Written as DNA, the CDR3 is TGTGCCAGCAGTTTAGCCAGGGCAAACGGAGAGACCCAGTACTTC. Its protein product is CASSLARANGETQYF.

This clonotype was seen ten or more times. V usage is TRBV6-5 and J usage is TRBJ2-5, with 9 positions matching TRBD1. The CDR3 has 16 residues. The germline gives CDR1 MNHEY, CDR2 SVGAGI. J lost 5 bases, V lost 0 bases, and 7 bases had no gene match. The CDR3 sequence: CASSYSGTGFSETQYF. CDR3 DNA sequence: TGTGCCAGCAGTTACTCCGGGACAGGGTTTTCCGAGACCCAGTACTTC.

The chain has TRBV20-1 and TRBJ2-7; D possibly corresponds to TRBD1 (5 bases). The ends were cut back, 5 bases at V and 5 bases at J, with 13 bases in the middle. Per the germline V gene, CDR1 is DFQATT and CDR2 is SNEGSKA (reference sequence). The CDR3 is 12 amino acids. CDR3 loop: CSAGQEADEQYF. The CDR3 bases are TGCAGTGCTGGACAAGAGGCCGACGAGCAGTACTTC.

The gene calls are TRBV4-1 and TRBJ1-3; D gene unclear. V lost 0 bases, J lost 0 bases, and 9 bases lay in between. The CDR3 contains 16 residues. The V gene's germline CDR1 is MGHRA and CDR2 YSYEKL. The CDR3 sequence: CASSQDRRVSGNTIYF. The CDR3 DNA sequence: TGCGCCAGCAGCCAAGATCGGAGGGTCTCTGGAAACACCATATATTTT.

This chain uses TRBV7-3 with TRBJ1-1, with D possibly TRBD1 on 5 matching bases. This CDR3 region has 14 residues. Germline lookup yields CDR1 SGHTA and CDR2 FQGTGA. V was cut by 1 base and J by 1 base, with 7 bases left in between. Written as DNA, the CDR3 is TGTGCCAGCAGCTTAAACCAGGGGAACACTGAAGCTTTCTTT. Translated: CASSLNQGNTEAFF.

This rearrangement joins TRBV20-1 to TRBJ1-4; possibly TRBD1 for D (5 bases). Germline CDR1 DFQATT, CDR2 SNEGSKA (reference sequence). This CDR3 comprises 14 residues. The germline V and J ends were trimmed by 2 bases and 8 bases, with 15 bases remaining between them. This chain's CDR3 is CSARMAGRGEKLFF. The CDR3 nucleotides are TGCAGTGCTAGAATGGCAGGGCGGGGGGAAAAACTGTTTTTT.

The rearrangement uses TRBV11-2 and TRBJ1-4, with D perhaps TRBD1 (5 bases). CDR1 SGHAT and CDR2 FQNNGV come from the germline V gene. Between the trimmed V and J ends, which lost 2 bases and 5 bases, there was a span of 12 bases. CDR3 length: 15 residues. In DNA, the CDR3 is TGTGCCAGCAGCTTATGGAGGGGCCTGAATGAAAAACTGTTTTTT. Its translation is CASSLWRGLNEKLFF.

Only a few counts were recorded for this clonotype. The rearrangement uses TRBV4-2 and TRBJ1-1; D gene ambiguous. There are 15 residues in the CDR3. Germline V gene data show CDR1 as LGHNA and CDR2 as YNFKEQ. Trimming stripped 0 bases from V and 4 bases from J, with 12 bases between. The DNA for the CDR3 is TGTGCCAGCAGCCAAGAAGGAGGTTTAGGCACTGAAGCTTTCTTT. Its protein is CASSQEGGLGTEAFF.

The chain is built from TRBV19 and TRBJ2-6; a weak D match, TRBD1 (6 bases). Germline V gene lookup returns CDR1 LNHDA and CDR2 SQIVND (reference sequence). V was cut by 8 bases and J by 0 bases, with 8 bases left in between. The CDR3 consists of 14 residues. The CDR3 protein is CASEQGSGANVLTF. The CDR3 region has the DNA TGTGCCAGTGAACAGGGCTCTGGGGCCAACGTCCTGACTTTC.

This clonotype was seen a few times. The chain links TRBV9 to TRBJ2-1, with 7 bases matching TRBD2. The CDR3 covers 15 residues. Germline V gene sequence: CDR1 SGDLS, CDR2 YYNGEE. J was trimmed by 6 bases and V by 4 bases; bases with no gene match: 10. CDR3 bases: TGTGCCAGCAGCCTCGGGAGGAGGGCCCTCAATGAGCAGTTCTTC. As protein: CASSLGRRALNEQFF.

The table lists this clonotype with a few counts. The chain links TRBV6-5 to TRBJ2-5; the match to TRBD1 covers 10 bases. Germline assignment: CDR1 MNHEY and CDR2 SVGAGI. Trimming cost V 6 bases and J 4 bases; bases outside gene matches: 8. The CDR3 has 15 amino acids. The CDR3 DNA reads TGTGCCAGCAGGTACGCCAGGGACAGGGGAGAGACCCAGTACTTC. Its protein product is CASRYARDRGETQYF.

The chain combines TRBV2 with TRBJ1-4; 7 bases map to TRBD1. The CDR3 contains 16 residues. Germline assignment: CDR1 SNHLY and CDR2 FYNNEI. V was clipped by 5 bases and J by 4 bases; unmatched bases: 10. The CDR3 reads CASSPRRGRVNEKLFF. CDR3 DNA sequence: TGTGCCAGCAGTCCAAGAAGGGGGCGTGTTAATGAAAAACTGTTTTTT.

This sequence joins TRBV7-9 and TRBJ2-7; 9 nucleotides match TRBD1. V shed 4 bases and J 6 bases; nucleotides not matched to a gene: 7. The germline CDR1 and CDR2 sequences are SEHNR and FQNEAQ (reference sequence). The CDR3 consists of 14 residues. This CDR3 reads CASSSTGGRVEQYF. The CDR3 nucleotides read TGTGCCAGCAGCTCCACAGGGGGCCGTGTCGAGCAGTACTTC.

The genes are TRBV27 and TRBJ2-1; 12 nucleotides line up with TRBD2. Germline CDR1 is MNHEY and CDR2 is SMNVEV (reference sequence). Trimming cost V 2 bases and J 1 base; bases outside gene matches: 9. The CDR3 sequence is 19 residues long. The CDR3 DNA sequence: TGTGCCAGCAGTTTAGCCTTGACTAGCGGGGGCCTTTCCTACAATGAGCAGTTCTTC. Protein sequence: CASSLALTSGGLSYNEQFF.

As for this clonotype: The junction departs from the called germline gene at one end, perhaps through a read error. This chain uses TRBV20-1 with TRBJ2-5, with D unclear. Germline CDR1 is DFQATT and CDR2 is SNEGSKA (reference sequence). The CDR3 is made up of 9 amino acids. Here the CDR3 DNA reads TGCAGTGCTAAGAACCCGCCCTTTTTC. It codes for CSAKNPPFF.

This clonotype was counted a single time. The genes are TRBV9 and TRBJ2-7; TRBD2 agrees at 8 bases. CDR3 size: 14 residues. Germline-derived CDR1 and CDR2 are SGDLS and YYNGEE. With 0 bases clipped from V and 4 bases from J, the junction kept 3 bases outside the gene matches. As DNA, the CDR3 is TGTGCCAGCAGCGTAGGTAGCGGGGAATACGAGCAGTACTTC. This translates into CASSVGSGEYEQYF. The variable domain in full, completed from reference TRBV9 and TRBJ2-7, reads DSGVTQTPKHLITATGQRVTLRCSPRSGDLSVYWYQQSLDQGLQFLIQYYNGEERAKGNILERFSAQQFPDLHSELNLSSLELGDSALYFCASSVGSGEYEQYFGPGTRLTVT.

This clonotype was picked up a small number of times. The CDR3 nucleotides read TGTGCCAGCAGGCCGGACAGCGGTAATTCACCCCTCCACTTT. Translation gives CASRPDSGNSPLHF. This chain connects TRBV7-9 to TRBJ1-6; D possibly corresponds to TRBD1 (6 bases). Deletions cut 6 bases from V and 6 bases from J, with 12 bases between. Germline loops: CDR1 SEHNR, CDR2 FQNEAQ (reference sequence). This CDR3 comprises 14 residues.